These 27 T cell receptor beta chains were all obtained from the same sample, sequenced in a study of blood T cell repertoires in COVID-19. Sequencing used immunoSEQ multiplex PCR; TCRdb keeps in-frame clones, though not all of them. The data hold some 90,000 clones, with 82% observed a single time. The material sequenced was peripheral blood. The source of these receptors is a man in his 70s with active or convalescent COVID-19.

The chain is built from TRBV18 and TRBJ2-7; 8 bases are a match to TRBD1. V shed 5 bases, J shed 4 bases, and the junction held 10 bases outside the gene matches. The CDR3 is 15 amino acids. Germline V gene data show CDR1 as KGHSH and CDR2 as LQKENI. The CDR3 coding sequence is TGTGCCAGCTCATTCTCCGGGACAGGAGGTTACGAGCAGTACTTC. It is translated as CASSFSGTGGYEQYF. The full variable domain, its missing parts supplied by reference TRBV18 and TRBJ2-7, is NAGVMQNPRHLVRRRGQEARLRCSPMKGHSHVYWYRQLPEEGLKFMVYLQKENIIDESGMPKERFSAEFPKEGPSILRIQQVVRGDSAAYFCASSFSGTGGYEQYFGPGTRLTVT.

CDR3 in DNA: TGTGCCAGCAGCGCAGATAATGAGCAGTTCTTC. Translating gives CASSADNEQFF. The V gene is TRBV9, the J gene TRBJ2-1; no clear D. V was pared by 3 bases and J by 7 bases, with 5 bases between. Per the germline V gene, CDR1 is SGDLS and CDR2 is YYNGEE. The CDR3 is 11 residues long.

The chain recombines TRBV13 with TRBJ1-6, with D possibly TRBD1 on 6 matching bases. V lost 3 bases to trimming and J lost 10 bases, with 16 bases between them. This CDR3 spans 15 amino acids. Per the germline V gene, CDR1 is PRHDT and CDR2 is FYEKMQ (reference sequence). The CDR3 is CASSFRRDTSSPLHF. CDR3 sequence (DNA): TGTGCCAGCAGCTTCCGACGGGACACTTCCTCACCCCTCCACTTT.

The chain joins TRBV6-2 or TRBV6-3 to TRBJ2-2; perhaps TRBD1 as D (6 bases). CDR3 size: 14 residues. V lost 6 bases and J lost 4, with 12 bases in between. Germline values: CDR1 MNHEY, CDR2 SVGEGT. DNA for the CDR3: TGTGCCAGCAGCAACAGGGATACCACCGGGGAGCTGTTTTTT. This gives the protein CASSNRDTTGELFF.

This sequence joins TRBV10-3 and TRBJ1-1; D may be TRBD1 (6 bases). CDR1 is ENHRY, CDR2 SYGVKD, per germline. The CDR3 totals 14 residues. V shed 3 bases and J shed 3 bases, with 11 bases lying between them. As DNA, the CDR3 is TGTGCCATCAGTGACCCGGGACACCACACTGAAGCTTTCTTT. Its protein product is CAISDPGHHTEAFF.

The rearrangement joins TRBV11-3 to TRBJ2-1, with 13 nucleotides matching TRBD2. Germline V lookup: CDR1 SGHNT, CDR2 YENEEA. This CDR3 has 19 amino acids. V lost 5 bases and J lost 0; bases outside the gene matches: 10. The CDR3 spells CASSPRTSGGSSSYNEQFF. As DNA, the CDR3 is TGTGCCAGCAGCCCTCGGACTAGCGGGGGCTCGAGCTCCTACAATGAGCAGTTCTTC.

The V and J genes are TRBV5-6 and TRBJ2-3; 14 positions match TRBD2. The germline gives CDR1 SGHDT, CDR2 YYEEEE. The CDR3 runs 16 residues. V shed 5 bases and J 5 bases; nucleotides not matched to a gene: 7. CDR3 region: CASRKGLAGGRDTQYF. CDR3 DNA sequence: TGTGCCAGCAGAAAAGGACTAGCGGGGGGTCGAGATACGCAGTATTTT.

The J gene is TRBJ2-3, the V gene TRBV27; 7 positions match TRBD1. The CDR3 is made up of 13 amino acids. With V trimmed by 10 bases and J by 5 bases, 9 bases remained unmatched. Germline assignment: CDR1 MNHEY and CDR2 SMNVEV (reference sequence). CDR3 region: CATSTGLGDTQYF. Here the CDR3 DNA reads TGTGCCACCTCGACAGGGTTAGGAGATACGCAGTATTTT.

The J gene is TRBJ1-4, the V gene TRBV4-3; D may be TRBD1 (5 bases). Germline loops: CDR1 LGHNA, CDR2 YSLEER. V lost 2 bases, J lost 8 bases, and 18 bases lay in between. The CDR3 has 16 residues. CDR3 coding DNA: TGCGCCAGCAGCCAAAACGGGGGAGGGTTTGTGGAAAAACTGTTTTTT. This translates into CASSQNGGGFVEKLFF.

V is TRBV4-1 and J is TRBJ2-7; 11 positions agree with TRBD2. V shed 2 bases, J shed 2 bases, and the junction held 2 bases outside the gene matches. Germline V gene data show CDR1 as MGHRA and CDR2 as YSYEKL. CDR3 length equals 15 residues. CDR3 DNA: TGCGCCAGCAGCCAAACTAGCGGGGGACCCTACGAGCAGTACTTC. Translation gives CASSQTSGGPYEQYF.

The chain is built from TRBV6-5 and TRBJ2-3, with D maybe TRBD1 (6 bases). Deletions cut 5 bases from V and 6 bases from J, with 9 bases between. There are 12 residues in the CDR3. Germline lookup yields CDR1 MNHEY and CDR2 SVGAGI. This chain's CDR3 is CASSLTGDTQYF. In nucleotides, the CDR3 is TGTGCCAGCAGTCTTACAGGGGATACGCAGTATTTT.

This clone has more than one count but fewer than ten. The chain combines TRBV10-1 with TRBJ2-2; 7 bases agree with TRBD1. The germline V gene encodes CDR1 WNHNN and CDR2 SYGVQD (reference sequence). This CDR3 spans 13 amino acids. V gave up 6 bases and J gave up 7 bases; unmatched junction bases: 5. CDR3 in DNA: TGCGCCAGCAGGGACAGGTCGGTCGGGGAGCTGTTTTTT. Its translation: CASRDRSVGELFF.

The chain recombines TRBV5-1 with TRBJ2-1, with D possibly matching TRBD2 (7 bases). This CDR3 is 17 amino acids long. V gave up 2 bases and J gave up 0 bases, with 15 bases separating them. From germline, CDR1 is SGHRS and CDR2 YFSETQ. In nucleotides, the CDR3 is TGCGCCAGCAGCTTAGGGCCGGGGGGCCGCTCCTACAATGAGCAGTTCTTC. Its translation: CASSLGPGGRSYNEQFF.

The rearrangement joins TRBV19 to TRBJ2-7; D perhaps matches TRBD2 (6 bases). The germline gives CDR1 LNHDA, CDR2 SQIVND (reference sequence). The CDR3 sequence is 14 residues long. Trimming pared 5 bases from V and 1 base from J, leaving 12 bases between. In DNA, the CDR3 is TGTGCCAGTAGTTCCCTAGCGATGTCCTACGAGCAGTACTTC. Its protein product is CASSSLAMSYEQYF.

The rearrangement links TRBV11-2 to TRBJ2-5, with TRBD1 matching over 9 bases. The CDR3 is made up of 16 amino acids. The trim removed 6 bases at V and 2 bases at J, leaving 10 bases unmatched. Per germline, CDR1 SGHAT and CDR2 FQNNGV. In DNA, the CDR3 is TGTGCCAGCAGACCATCCGGGACAGGGTTGCAAGAGACCCAGTACTTC. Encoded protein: CASRPSGTGLQETQYF.

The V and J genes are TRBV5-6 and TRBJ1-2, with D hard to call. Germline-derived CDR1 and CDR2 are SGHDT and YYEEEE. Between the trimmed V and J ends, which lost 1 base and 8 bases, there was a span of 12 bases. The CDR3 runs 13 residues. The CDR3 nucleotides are TGTGCCAGCAGCTTGAGAGGGTTCGGAGGCTACACCTTC. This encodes CASSLRGFGGYTF. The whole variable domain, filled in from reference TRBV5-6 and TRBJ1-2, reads DAGVTQSPTHLIKTRGQQVTLRCSPKSGHDTVSWYQQALGQGPQFIFQYYEEEERQRGNFPDRFSGHQFPNYSSELNVNALLLGDSALYLCASSLRGFGGYTFGSGTRLTVV.

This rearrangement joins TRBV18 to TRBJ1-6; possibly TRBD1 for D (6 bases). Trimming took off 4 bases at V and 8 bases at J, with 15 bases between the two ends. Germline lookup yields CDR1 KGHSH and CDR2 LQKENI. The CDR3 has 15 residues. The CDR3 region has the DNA TGTGCCAGCTCACAAGAACAGGGTACCCATTCACCCCTCCACTTT. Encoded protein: CASSQEQGTHSPLHF. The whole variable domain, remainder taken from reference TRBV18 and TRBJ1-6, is NAGVMQNPRHLVRRRGQEARLRCSPMKGHSHVYWYRQLPEEGLKFMVYLQKENIIDESGMPKERFSAEFPKEGPSILRIQQVVRGDSAAYFCASSQEQGTHSPLHFGNGTRLTVT.

Here the CDR3 DNA reads TGCGCCAGCAGCCAAGAGTTTAGGAACACTGAAGCTTTCTTT. Translation gives CASSQEFRNTEAFF. This chain uses TRBV4-3 with TRBJ1-1; D is undetermined. V lost 0 bases and J lost 1, with 6 bases in between. Germline V gene lookup returns CDR1 LGHNA and CDR2 YSLEER. This CDR3 has 14 amino acids.

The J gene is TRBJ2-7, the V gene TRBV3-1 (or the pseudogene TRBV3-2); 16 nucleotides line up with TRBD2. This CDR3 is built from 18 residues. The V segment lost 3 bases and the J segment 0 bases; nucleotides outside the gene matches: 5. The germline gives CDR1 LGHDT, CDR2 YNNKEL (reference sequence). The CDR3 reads CASSQAGLAGGHSYEQYF. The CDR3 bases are TGTGCCAGCAGCCAGGCGGGACTAGCGGGGGGGCACTCCTACGAGCAGTACTTC.

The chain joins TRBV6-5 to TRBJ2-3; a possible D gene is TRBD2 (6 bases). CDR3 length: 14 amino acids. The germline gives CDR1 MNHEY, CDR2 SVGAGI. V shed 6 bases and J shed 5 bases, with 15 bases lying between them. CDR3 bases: TGTGCCAGCAGATTGGGGGGTAGCCTAGATACGCAGTATTTT. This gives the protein CASRLGGSLDTQYF.

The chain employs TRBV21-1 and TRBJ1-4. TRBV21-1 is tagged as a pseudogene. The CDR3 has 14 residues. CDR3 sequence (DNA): TGTGCCAGCAAATGGGGGGGCAAGGGTGAAAAACTGTTTTTT. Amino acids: CASKWGGKGEKLFF.

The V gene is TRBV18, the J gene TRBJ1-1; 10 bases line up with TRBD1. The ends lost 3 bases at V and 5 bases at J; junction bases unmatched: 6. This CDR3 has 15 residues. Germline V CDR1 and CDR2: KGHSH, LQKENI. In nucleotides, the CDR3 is TGTGCCAGCTCACCTGATGACAGGGGGCGTACTGAAGCTTTCTTT. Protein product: CASSPDDRGRTEAFF.

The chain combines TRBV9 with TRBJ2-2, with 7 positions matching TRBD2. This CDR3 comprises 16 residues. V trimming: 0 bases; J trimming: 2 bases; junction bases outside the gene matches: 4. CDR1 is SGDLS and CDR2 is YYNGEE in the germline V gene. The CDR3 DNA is TGTGCCAGCAGCGTAGCATGGGGGGGAAACACCGGGGAGCTGTTTTTT. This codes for CASSVAWGGNTGELFF. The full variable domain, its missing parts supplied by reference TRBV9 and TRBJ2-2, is DSGVTQTPKHLITATGQRVTLRCSPRSGDLSVYWYQQSLDQGLQFLIQYYNGEERAKGNILERFSAQQFPDLHSELNLSSLELGDSALYFCASSVAWGGNTGELFFGEGSRLTVL.

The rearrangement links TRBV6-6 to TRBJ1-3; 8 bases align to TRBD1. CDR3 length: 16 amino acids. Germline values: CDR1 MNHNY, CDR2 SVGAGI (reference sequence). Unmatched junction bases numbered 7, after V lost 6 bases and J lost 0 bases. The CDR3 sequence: CASRRGQASSGNTIYF. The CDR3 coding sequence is TGTGCCAGCAGGCGGGGACAGGCGAGCTCTGGAAACACCATATATTTT.

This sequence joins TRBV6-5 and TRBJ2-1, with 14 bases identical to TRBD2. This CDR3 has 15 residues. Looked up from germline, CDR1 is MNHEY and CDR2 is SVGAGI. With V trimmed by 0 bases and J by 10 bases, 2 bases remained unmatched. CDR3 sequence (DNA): TGTGCCAGCAGTTACTCGACTAGCGGGGGGGGCGAGCAGTTCTTC. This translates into CASSYSTSGGGEQFF.

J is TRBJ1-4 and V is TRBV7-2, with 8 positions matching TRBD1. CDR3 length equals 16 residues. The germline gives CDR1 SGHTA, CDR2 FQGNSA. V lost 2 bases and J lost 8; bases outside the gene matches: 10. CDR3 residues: CASSLNGQGAGEKLFF. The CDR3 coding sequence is TGTGCCAGCAGCTTAAATGGTCAGGGGGCAGGGGAAAAACTGTTTTTT.

CDR3 in amino acids: CASKRSGDLRGTQYF. CDR3 coding DNA: TGTGCCAGCAAGCGAAGCGGGGACCTCCGGGGGACCCAGTACTTC. The chain couples TRBV25-1 to TRBJ2-5; 7 nucleotides match TRBD2. Losses at the gene ends were 7 bases for V and 7 bases for J; bases not matched to a gene: 15. CDR3 length: 15 residues. Germline V gene data show CDR1 as MGHDK and CDR2 as SYGVNS. Combining the CDR3 with reference TRBV25-1 and TRBJ2-5 gives the whole variable domain EADIYQTPRYLVIGTGKKITLECSQTMGHDKMYWYQQDPGMELHLIHYSYGVNSTEKGDLSSESTVSRIRTEHFPLTLESARPSHTSQYLCASKRSGDLRGTQYFGPGTRLLVL.